Reported below is one T cell receptor (beta chain). The protocol was immunoSEQ multiplex PCR, while the TCRdb copy is restricted to in-frame clones and leaves out a portion. In the table there are some 40,000 clones, 32% of which are singletons. The treatment denotes: randomized to nivolumab then ipilimumab (arm A) or the reverse (arm B). The record originates from a study of sequential checkpoint blockade in melanoma. This CDR3 region has 13 residues. Germline V gene sequence: CDR1 SQVTM, CDR2 ANQGSEA. V dropped 6 bases and J dropped 5 bases, with 16 bases sitting between them. Sample: tumor tissue (inferred from file names), taken from a patient given nivolumab and ipilimumab in sequence. The chain couples TRBV29-1 to TRBJ2-5; D possibly matches TRBD1 or TRBD2 (6 bases each). The clonotype comes from a human donor with melanoma. Here the CDR3 reads CSVQQGLGETQYF. The DNA of the CDR3 is TGCAGCGTCCAACAGGGACTTGGGGAGACCCAGTACTTC.